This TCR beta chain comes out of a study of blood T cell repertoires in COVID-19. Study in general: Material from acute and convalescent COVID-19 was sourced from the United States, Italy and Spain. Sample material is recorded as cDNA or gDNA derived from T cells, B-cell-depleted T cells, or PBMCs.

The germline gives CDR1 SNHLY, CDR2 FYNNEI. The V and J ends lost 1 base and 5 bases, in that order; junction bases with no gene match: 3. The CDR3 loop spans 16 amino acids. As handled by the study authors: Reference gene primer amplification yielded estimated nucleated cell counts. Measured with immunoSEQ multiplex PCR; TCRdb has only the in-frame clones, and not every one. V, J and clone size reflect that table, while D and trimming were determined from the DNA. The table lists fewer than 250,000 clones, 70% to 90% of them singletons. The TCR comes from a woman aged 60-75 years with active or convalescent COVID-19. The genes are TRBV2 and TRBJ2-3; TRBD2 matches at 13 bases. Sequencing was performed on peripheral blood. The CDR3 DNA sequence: TGTGCCAGCAGTGAAGGGACTAGCGGGAGTATAGATACGCAGTATTTT. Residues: CASSEGTSGSIDTQYF.